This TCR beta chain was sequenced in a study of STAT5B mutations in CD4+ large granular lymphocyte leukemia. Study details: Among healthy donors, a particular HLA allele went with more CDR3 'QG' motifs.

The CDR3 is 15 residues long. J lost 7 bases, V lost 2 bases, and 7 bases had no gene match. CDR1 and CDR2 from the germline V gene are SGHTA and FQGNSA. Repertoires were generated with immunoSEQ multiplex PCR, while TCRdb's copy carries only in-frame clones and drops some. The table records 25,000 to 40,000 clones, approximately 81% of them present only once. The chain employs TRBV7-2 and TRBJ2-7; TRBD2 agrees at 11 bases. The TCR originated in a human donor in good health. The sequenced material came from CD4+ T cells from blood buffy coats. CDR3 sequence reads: CASSLRSGRAQEQYF. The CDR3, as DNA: TGTGCCAGCAGCTTACGTAGCGGGAGGGCCCAGGAGCAGTACTTC.